The next 22 T cell receptor beta chains were all read from a single sample in a study of shared clonotypes between healthy human individuals. Using immunoSEQ multiplex PCR, the repertoire was profiled, and TCRdb retains in-frame clones only, with some absent. The table lists 800,000 to 1,200,000 clones, about 80% of them singletons. Material: memory CD4+ T cells from PBMCs. Subset in this sample: CD45RA-negative fraction. These receptor sequences come from a man aged 18 to 30 in good health. Some clones in this sample may be carry-over from other donors' samples.

As to this clone: The sample holds other DNA sequences that translate to the same CDR3. This rearrangement joins TRBV5-4 to TRBJ2-4; TRBD1 matches at 11 bases. The CDR3 loop spans 15 amino acids. Germline V gene sequence: CDR1 SGHNT, CDR2 YYREEE (reference sequence). V trimming: 3 bases; J trimming: 8 bases; junction bases outside the gene matches: 7. Here the CDR3 reads CASSSPGQGGDIQYF. CDR3 sequence (DNA): TGTGCCAGCAGCTCGCCGGGACAGGGGGGGGACATTCAGTACTTC.

This chain uses TRBV5-1 with TRBJ2-3, with D perhaps TRBD2 (6 bases). In germline, CDR1 is SGHRS, CDR2 YFSETQ. Trimming removed 5 bases at V and 5 bases at J, with 9 bases between. CDR3 length: 12 residues. This chain's CDR3 is CASSREKDTQYF. CDR3 in DNA: TGCGCCAGCAGTCGGGAGAAAGATACGCAGTATTTT.

V is TRBV27 and J is TRBJ2-2; TRBD1 is a possible D gene (5 bases). V lost 7 bases, J lost 2 bases, and 17 bases lay in between. Germline assignment: CDR1 MNHEY and CDR2 SMNVEV (reference sequence). This CDR3 contains 16 residues. The DNA of the CDR3 is TGTGCCAGCACCAACCCGACAGAACTCAACACCGGGGAGCTGTTTTTT. It translates to CASTNPTELNTGELFF.

The V call is TRBV28, the J call TRBJ1-3; D is perhaps TRBD1 (5 bases). With 6 bases removed from V and 0 bases from J, the gap between germline ends came to 18 bases. Looked up from germline, CDR1 is MDHEN and CDR2 is SYDVKM. The CDR3 runs to 17 residues. The CDR3 loop is CASSPPGRHFSGNTIYF. The CDR3, as DNA: TGTGCCAGCAGCCCCCCGGGACGCCATTTCTCTGGAAACACCATATATTTT.

The J gene is TRBJ2-7, the V gene TRBV7-2; 9 nucleotides align to TRBD2. This CDR3 contains 13 residues. Germline CDR1 and CDR2: SGHTA and FQGNSA. With 6 bases clipped from V and 6 bases from J, the junction kept 6 bases outside the gene matches. CDR3 DNA sequence: TGTGCCAGCAGAGCGGGAGGTTACGGCGAGCAGTACTTC. It specifies CASRAGGYGEQYF.

The chain employs TRBV18 and TRBJ1-2; weak D call: TRBD1 (5 bases). V lost 4 bases, J lost 3 bases, and 12 bases lay in between. This CDR3 spans 14 amino acids. Germline V gene lookup returns CDR1 KGHSH and CDR2 LQKENI. In nucleotides, the CDR3 is TGTGCCAGCTCACTTGATAGGGACGACTATGGCTACACCTTC. This sequence encodes CASSLDRDDYGYTF.

In DNA, the CDR3 is TGTGCCAGCAAGAAAAACAGGGAGGACGAGCAGTACTTC. Amino acid sequence: CASKKNREDEQYF. The rearrangement uses TRBV5-4 and TRBJ2-7; D may match TRBD1 or TRBD2 (6 bases each). In germline, CDR1 is SGHNT, CDR2 YYREEE (reference sequence). With 6 bases removed from V and 5 bases from J, the gap between germline ends came to 15 bases. The CDR3 extends over 13 amino acids.

In the case of this clone: The junction and the germline gene differ at one end; a read error may be behind it. The V gene is TRBV7-8, the J gene TRBJ2-3; D is possibly TRBD2 (6 bases). Germline values: CDR1 SGHVS, CDR2 FQNEAQ. The CDR3 contains 12 residues. CDR3 in amino acids: CASSRGRDFGGF. The CDR3 nucleotides are TGTGCCAGCAGTCGTGGGCGAGATTTCGGGGGTTTT.

The gene calls are TRBV28 and TRBJ2-1; no definite D call. The CDR3 loop spans 14 amino acids. Deletions cut 3 bases from V and 0 bases from J, with 6 bases between. The germline CDR1 and CDR2 sequences are MDHEN and SYDVKM. CDR3 bases: TGTGCCAGCAGTTTTATTAGCTCCTACAATGAGCAGTTCTTC. Translated, it gives CASSFISSYNEQFF. Complete variable domain (other parts from reference TRBV28 and TRBJ2-1): DVKVTQSSRYLVKRTGEKVFLECVQDMDHENMFWYRQDPGLGLRLIYFSYDVKMKEKGDIPEGYSVSREKKERFSLILESASTNQTSMYLCASSFISSYNEQFFGPGTRLTVL.

The genes are TRBV19 and TRBJ2-7; TRBD1 might be the D (5 bases). Germline V gene data show CDR1 as LNHDA and CDR2 as SQIVND (reference sequence). V lost 1 base to trimming and J lost 6 bases, with 10 bases between them. The CDR3 contains 13 residues. CDR3 sequence reads: CASSIVSGLEQYF. CDR3 in DNA: TGTGCCAGTAGTATAGTTTCAGGGCTCGAGCAGTACTTC.

This chain links TRBV7-8 with TRBJ2-6, with D perhaps TRBD2 (5 bases). Germline V gene sequence: CDR1 SGHVS, CDR2 FQNEAQ. The V end was cut by 7 bases, the J end by 1 base, with 17 bases between. This CDR3 is 17 amino acids long. Written as DNA, the CDR3 is TGTGCCAGCACGTTCGGGGAACACATATCTGGGGCCAACGTCCTGACTTTC. It specifies CASTFGEHISGANVLTF. The variable domain in full, with the rest retrieved from reference TRBV7-8 and TRBJ2-6, is GAGVSQSPRYKVAKRGQDVALRCDPISGHVSLFWYQQALGQGPEFLTYFQNEAQLDKSGLPSDRFFAERPEGSVSTLKIQRTQQEDSAVYLCASTFGEHISGANVLTFGAGSRLTVL.

This clone was recorded once. At one end, the junction sequence differs from germline, possibly due to a read error. The V gene is TRBV18, the J gene TRBJ1-4; D uncertain. CDR3 length: 15 residues. From germline, CDR1 is KGHSH and CDR2 LQKENI. Written as DNA, the CDR3 is TGTGCCAGTTCACCGGGGTTCAATTCGAATGAAAAACTGTTTTTT. Protein sequence: CASSPGFNSNEKLFF.

The chain's CDR3 is CASTTTGANQPQHF. The CDR3 DNA reads TGTGCCAGTACAACGACAGGGGCAAATCAGCCCCAGCATTTT. The V call is TRBV19, the J call TRBJ1-5; 8 bases line up with TRBD1. After removal of 7 bases from V and 4 bases from J, the junction contained 6 bases not matched to a gene. The V gene's germline CDR1 is LNHDA and CDR2 SQIVND (reference sequence). The length of the CDR3 is 14 residues.

This clone has a handful of counts. The V gene is TRBV19, the J gene TRBJ2-2; no firm D call. Trimming pared 5 bases from V and 1 base from J, leaving 8 bases between. The CDR3 consists of 14 residues. Germline CDR1 and CDR2: LNHDA and SQIVND (reference sequence). CDR3 sequence reads: CASSPRQNTGELFF. CDR3 DNA sequence: TGTGCCAGTAGTCCCCGACAGAACACCGGGGAGCTGTTTTTT.

The chain recombines TRBV27 with TRBJ2-7, with 7 positions matching TRBD1. CDR3 length: 16 residues. Per germline, CDR1 MNHEY and CDR2 SMNVEV (reference sequence). The V and J ends lost 1 base and 9 bases, in that order; junction bases with no gene match: 15. The CDR3 DNA sequence: TGTGCCAGCAGTTTATTCCCCTCGGGACAGCTCTCCGTGCAGTACTTC. It encodes CASSLFPSGQLSVQYF.

The rearrangement uses TRBV5-1 and TRBJ2-7; TRBD1 is a possible D gene (6 bases). Trimming took 7 bases from V and 3 from J, leaving 11 bases between them. Per the germline V gene, CDR1 is SGHRS and CDR2 is YFSETQ. The CDR3 loop spans 12 amino acids. The CDR3 bases are TGCGCCAGCGGGCAGGGGTTCTACGAGCAGTACTTC. Encoded protein: CASGQGFYEQYF.

V gene TRBV28 combines with J gene TRBJ1-2; 8 nucleotides match TRBD1. Trimming cost V 6 bases and J 0 bases; bases outside gene matches: 6. The germline gives CDR1 MDHEN, CDR2 SYDVKM. This CDR3 contains 15 residues. The CDR3 DNA reads as TGTGCCAGCAGGTTCGGGACAGGATCTAACTATGGCTACACCTTC. This gives the protein CASRFGTGSNYGYTF.

This clone was seen just once. V gene TRBV25-1 combines with J gene TRBJ2-7; D may be TRBD1 (6 bases). The CDR3 sequence is 15 residues long. The V gene's germline CDR1 is MGHDK and CDR2 SYGVNS. V was pared by 1 base and J by 3 bases, with 13 bases between. CDR3 sequence reads: CASSESRQGYYEQYF. CDR3 sequence (DNA): TGTGCCAGCAGTGAATCAAGGCAGGGGTACTACGAGCAGTACTTC.

In regard to this clone: Other DNA sequences in this sample translate to the same CDR3. The V and J genes are TRBV4-1 and TRBJ1-4, with a tentative D call TRBD1 (6 bases). This CDR3 is 15 amino acids long. V was trimmed by 4 bases and J by 6 bases, leaving 15 bases between them. Germline CDR1 reads MGHRA; CDR2 reads YSYEKL. The CDR3 nucleotides read TGCGCCAGCAGCCCGCAGCAGGGGTGGGATGAAAAACTGTTTTTT. Translation gives CASSPQQGWDEKLFF.

This chain connects TRBV28 to TRBJ2-7; a possible D gene is TRBD1 (6 bases). Trimming left V 3 bases short and J 5 bases short, with 26 bases between. In germline, CDR1 is MDHEN, CDR2 SYDVKM. This CDR3 is 18 amino acids long. CDR3 sequence: CASSFRSPTGWNWDEQYF. The CDR3 region has the DNA TGTGCCAGCAGTTTCCGGTCCCCCACAGGGTGGAATTGGGACGAGCAGTACTTC.

The rearrangement links TRBV30 to TRBJ1-2; D uncertain. V lost 3 bases and J lost 1, with 12 bases in between. The CDR3 consists of 14 residues. Looked up from germline, CDR1 is GTSNPN and CDR2 is SVGIG (reference sequence). CDR3 DNA sequence: TGTGCCTGGAGCGTCACCTCGGGTAACTATGGCTACACCTTC. It codes for CAWSVTSGNYGYTF. Full variable domain (missing parts from reference TRBV30 and TRBJ1-2): SQTIHQWPATLVQPVGSPLSLECTVEGTSNPNLYWYRQAAGRGLQLLFYSVGIGQISSEVPQNLSASRPQDRQFILSSKKLLLSDSGFYLCAWSVTSGNYGYTFGSGTRLTVV.

The gene calls are TRBV28 and TRBJ1-3, with D hard to call. The CDR3 contains 13 residues. Germline loops: CDR1 MDHEN, CDR2 SYDVKM. V was pared by 2 bases and J by 2 bases, with 4 bases between. The CDR3 loop is CASSLLAGNTIYF. CDR3 DNA sequence: TGTGCCAGCAGTTTACTAGCTGGAAACACCATATATTTT.